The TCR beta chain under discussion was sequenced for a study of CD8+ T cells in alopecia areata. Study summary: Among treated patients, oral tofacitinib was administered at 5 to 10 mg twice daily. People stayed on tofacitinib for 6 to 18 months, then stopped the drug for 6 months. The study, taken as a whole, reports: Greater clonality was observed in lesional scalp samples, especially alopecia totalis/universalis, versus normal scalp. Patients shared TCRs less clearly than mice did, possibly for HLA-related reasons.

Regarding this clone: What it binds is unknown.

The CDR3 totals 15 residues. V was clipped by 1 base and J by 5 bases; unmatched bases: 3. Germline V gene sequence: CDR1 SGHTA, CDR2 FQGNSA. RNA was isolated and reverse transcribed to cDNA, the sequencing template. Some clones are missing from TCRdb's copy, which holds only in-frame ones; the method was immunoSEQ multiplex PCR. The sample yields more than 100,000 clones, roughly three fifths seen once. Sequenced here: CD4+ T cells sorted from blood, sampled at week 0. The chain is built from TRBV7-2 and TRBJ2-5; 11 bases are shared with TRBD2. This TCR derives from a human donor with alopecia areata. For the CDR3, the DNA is TGTGCCAGCAGCTTAGTTCCTAGCGGGGGGGAGACCCAGTACTTC. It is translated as CASSLVPSGGETQYF.